These 27 T cell receptor beta chains came from one sample sequenced in a study of T cell responses to AZD1222 COVID-19 vaccine (dated by TCRdb to the early 2020s). Libraries were built with the immunoSEQ multiplex PCR assay. TCRdb limited this immuneACCESS table to in-frame rearrangements with V and J called. A share of clones is missing; checked studies link under half to unresolved V genes, and the rest is unexplained. For this sample there are 180,000 or so clones; 88% appear just once. Together, the top ten hold around 7.9% of the sample. The time point label here, explained by the study, means: baseline before first vaccination. The material sequenced was peripheral blood, taken on day 0 of AZD1222 vaccination. All receptors derive from an adult in good health.

The chain employs TRBV28 and TRBJ2-3; 12 bases are shared with TRBD2. The V segment lost 6 bases and the J segment 2 bases; nucleotides outside the gene matches: 6. The germline gives CDR1 MDHEN, CDR2 SYDVKM. There are 16 residues in the CDR3. The CDR3 protein is CASRSLAGGPTDTQYF. The CDR3 DNA reads as TGTGCCAGCAGGTCCCTAGCGGGGGGGCCCACAGATACGCAGTATTTT. Complete variable domain (other parts from reference TRBV28 and TRBJ2-3): DVKVTQSSRYLVKRTGEKVFLECVQDMDHENMFWYRQDPGLGLRLIYFSYDVKMKEKGDIPEGYSVSREKKERFSLILESASTNQTSMYLCASRSLAGGPTDTQYFGPGTRLTVL.

CDR3 in amino acids: CASSEQGSHYGYTF. As DNA, the CDR3 is TGTGCCAGCAGTGAACAGGGCAGTCACTATGGCTACACCTTC. The chain is built from TRBV2 and TRBJ1-2; tentative D call: TRBD1 (5 bases). Per the germline V gene, CDR1 is SNHLY and CDR2 is FYNNEI. This CDR3 is 14 amino acids long. V gave up 2 bases and J gave up 3 bases, with 10 bases separating them. Full variable domain (missing parts from reference TRBV2 and TRBJ1-2): EPEVTQTPSHQVTQMGQEVILRCVPISNHLYFYWYRQILGQKVEFLVSFYNNEISEKSEIFDDQFSVERPDGSNFTLKIRSTKLEDSAMYFCASSEQGSHYGYTFGSGTRLTVV.

Worth noting for this clone: The identical CDR3 is also encoded by other nucleotide sequences in the sample. The chain joins TRBV12-3 or TRBV12-4 to TRBJ2-7; D is undetermined. CDR3 length: 11 amino acids. The V gene lost 6 bases and the J gene lost 2 bases, with 5 bases spanning the gap. DNA for the CDR3: TGTGCCAGCAGGGGTACCTACGAGCAGTACTTC. It encodes CASRGTYEQYF.

The V call is TRBV27, the J call TRBJ1-1; no clear D. The CDR3 contains 13 residues. From germline, CDR1 is MNHEY and CDR2 SMNVEV (reference sequence). Trimming took 3 bases from V and 6 from J, leaving 11 bases between them. CDR3: CASSLVQSPEAFF. The CDR3 DNA sequence: TGTGCCAGCAGTTTGGTACAGAGTCCTGAAGCTTTCTTT.

This chain links TRBV7-9 with TRBJ1-2; D gene unclear. V gave up 7 bases and J gave up 6 bases, with 15 bases separating them. This CDR3 contains 13 residues. Germline CDR1 SEHNR, CDR2 FQNEAQ (reference sequence). CDR3 sequence (DNA): TGTGCCAGCACCCAGGAGGTTCAGGATGGCTACACCTTC. Translated, it gives CASTQEVQDGYTF.

This clone has a handful of counts. The chain combines TRBV28 with TRBJ2-7, with a tentative D call TRBD1 (6 bases). V lost 4 bases and J lost 2, with 12 bases in between. This CDR3 region has 14 residues. Germline V gene lookup returns CDR1 MDHEN and CDR2 SYDVKM. In DNA form, the CDR3 reads TGTGCCAGCAGTTCCTCCAGGGGAGCCTACGAGCAGTACTTC. It specifies CASSSSRGAYEQYF.

This sequence joins TRBV5-6 and TRBJ2-7; TRBD1 matches 7 bases. This CDR3 comprises 16 residues. The germline CDR1 and CDR2 sequences are SGHDT and YYEEEE. V trimming: 4 bases; J trimming: 2 bases; junction bases outside the gene matches: 12. The DNA for the CDR3 is TGTGCCAGCAGCCTAATCTCTCCGGGACAGACCTACGAGCAGTACTTC. Translation gives CASSLISPGQTYEQYF.

The chain is built from TRBV30 and TRBJ2-7; 7 positions match TRBD1. The CDR3 is 14 amino acids. Germline V gene sequence: CDR1 GTSNPN, CDR2 SVGIG (reference sequence). The V segment lost 2 bases and the J segment 4 bases; nucleotides outside the gene matches: 8. DNA for the CDR3: TGTGCCTGGAGTCCACCGGCAGGGGGATACGAGCAGTACTTC. This translates into CAWSPPAGGYEQYF.

The V and J genes are TRBV29-1 and TRBJ1-1; D uncertain. Germline lookup yields CDR1 SQVTM and CDR2 ANQGSEA. V was shortened by 4 bases and J by 8 bases, with 8 bases between the two germline ends. The CDR3 spans 10 residues. The CDR3 is CSVGFHEAFF. The CDR3 DNA follows: TGCAGCGTTGGGTTTCACGAAGCTTTCTTT. Filled out from reference TRBV29-1 and TRBJ1-1, the complete variable domain reads SAVISQKPSRDICQRGTSLTIQCQVDSQVTMMFWYRQQPGQSLTLIATANQGSEATYESGFVIDKFPISRPNLTFSTLTVSNMSPEDSSIYLCSVGFHEAFFGQGTRLTVV.

The table lists this clone with a count of one. V gene TRBV5-1 combines with J gene TRBJ1-1; TRBD1 agrees at 8 bases. Unmatched junction bases numbered 7, after V lost 2 bases and J lost 4 bases. The CDR3 sequence is 15 residues long. Germline-derived CDR1 and CDR2 are SGHRS and YFSETQ. The chain's CDR3 is CASSLWAGGGTEAFF. The CDR3 DNA reads TGCGCCAGCAGCTTATGGGCAGGGGGCGGCACTGAAGCTTTCTTT.

The CDR3 bases are TGCAGCGTTGAAGGCGGGGCACTCTCCTACAATGAGCAGTTCTTC. Translation: CSVEGGALSYNEQFF. The chain links TRBV29-1 to TRBJ2-1; tentatively, D is TRBD2 (6 bases). In germline, CDR1 is SQVTM, CDR2 ANQGSEA. V was pared by 1 base and J by 0 bases, with 10 bases between. CDR3 length: 15 amino acids.

The rearrangement links TRBV7-9 to TRBJ1-1; TRBD1 matches at 10 bases. The CDR3 contains 15 residues. Germline CDR1 is SEHNR and CDR2 is FQNEAQ (reference sequence). Trimming removed 6 bases from V and 5 bases from J; junction bases left unmatched: 9. CDR3 residues: CASSRPGQGLTEAFF. The CDR3 region has the DNA TGTGCCAGCAGTCGACCGGGACAGGGGTTAACTGAAGCTTTCTTT. Filled out from reference TRBV7-9 and TRBJ1-1, the complete variable domain reads DTGVSQNPRHKITKRGQNVTFRCDPISEHNRLYWYRQTLGQGPEFLTYFQNEAQLEKSRLLSDRFSAERPKGSFSTLEIQRTEQGDSAMYLCASSRPGQGLTEAFFGQGTRLTVV.

This clone has just one count. This chain uses TRBV2 with TRBJ1-4, with 9 bases that match TRBD1. Germline assignment: CDR1 SNHLY and CDR2 FYNNEI. Unmatched junction bases numbered 11, after V lost 5 bases and J lost 10 bases. This CDR3 spans 15 amino acids. CDR3 sequence (DNA): TGTGCCAGCAGTCAACGGGGACAGGGAGTGGGAAAACTGTTTTTT. Its translation: CASSQRGQGVGKLFF.

As DNA, the CDR3 is TGTGCCTGGAGGCAGCAAAGGGCAGGGGGCCTGGGTGGCTACACCTTC. Its translation: CAWRQQRAGGLGGYTF. The J gene is TRBJ1-2, the V gene TRBV30; 8 positions agree with TRBD1. The CDR3 runs to 16 residues. In germline, CDR1 is GTSNPN, CDR2 SVGIG (reference sequence). The V gene end was trimmed by 3 bases and the J gene end by 7 bases; junction bases not matched to a gene: 16.

The chain's CDR3 is CASSFAGSTDTQYF. CDR3 bases: TGTGCCAGCAGCTTTGCAGGGTCCACAGATACGCAGTATTTT. This chain connects TRBV7-3 to TRBJ2-3; TRBD1 is a possible D gene (5 bases). V lost 3 bases, J lost 2 bases, and 9 bases lay in between. The V gene's germline CDR1 is SGHTA and CDR2 FQGTGA. This CDR3 has 14 residues.

The DNA of the CDR3 is TGTGCCAGCAGTTCCACTCAGTTATATGGCTACACCTTC. Translating gives CASSSTQLYGYTF. The J gene is TRBJ1-2, the V gene TRBV27; D is unclear. Germline V gives CDR1 MNHEY, CDR2 SMNVEV (reference sequence). The CDR3 extends over 13 amino acids. The V and J ends lost 4 bases and 5 bases respectively, with 11 bases between them.

The chain links TRBV11-3 to TRBJ2-2; tentative D call: TRBD2 (5 bases). The CDR3 runs to 15 residues. Germline V CDR1 and CDR2: SGHNT, YENEEA. Trimming removed 6 bases at V and 1 base at J, with 12 bases between. As DNA, the CDR3 is TGTGCCAGCAGTTCAAGACGGGGGAACACCGGGGAGCTGTTTTTT. Its protein is CASSSRRGNTGELFF. Looking up the rest from reference TRBV11-3 and TRBJ2-2 gives the full variable domain: EAGVVQSPRYKIIEKKQPVAFWCNPISGHNTLYWYLQNLGQGPELLIRYENEEAVDDSQLPKDRFSAERLKGVDSTLKIQPAELGDSAVYLCASSSRRGNTGELFFGEGSRLTVL.

The chain is built from TRBV7-4 and TRBJ2-7; tentatively, D is TRBD1 (6 bases). The V gene lost 1 base and the J gene lost 2 bases, with 15 bases spanning the gap. Germline V gene lookup returns CDR1 SGHVT and CDR2 SQSDAQ. This CDR3 contains 16 residues. CDR3 amino acids: CASSLVSAGAPYEQYF. The CDR3 DNA sequence: TGTGCCAGCAGCTTAGTCTCCGCAGGGGCACCCTACGAGCAGTACTTC.

V is TRBV5-4 and J is TRBJ1-4, with D unresolved. Trimming left V 0 bases short and J 0 bases short, with 9 bases between. This CDR3 has 16 residues. Germline CDR1 and CDR2: SGHNT and YYREEE (reference sequence). DNA of the CDR3: TGTGCCAGCAGCTTGGGCGGAACAGCAACTAATGAAAAACTGTTTTTT. This translates into CASSLGGTATNEKLFF. Complete variable domain (other parts from reference TRBV5-4 and TRBJ1-4): ETGVTQSPTHLIKTRGQQVTLRCSSQSGHNTVSWYQQALGQGPQFIFQYYREEENGRGNFPPRFSGLQFPNYSSELNVNALELDDSALYLCASSLGGTATNEKLFFGSGTQLSVL.

This clone occurred once. The chain joins TRBV18 to TRBJ1-2, with D possibly being TRBD1 (6 bases). There are 13 residues in the CDR3. Germline CDR1 reads KGHSH; CDR2 reads LQKENI. V was clipped by 3 bases and J by 5 bases, with 10 bases between them. The CDR3: CASSPVGGYGYTF. The CDR3 coding sequence is TGTGCCAGCTCACCTGTAGGGGGATATGGCTACACCTTC.

The chain recombines TRBV7-9 with TRBJ1-6; 9 bases are shared with TRBD1. This CDR3 has 16 residues. Germline CDR1 and CDR2: SEHNR and FQNEAQ (reference sequence). Trimming removed 1 base from V and 6 bases from J; junction bases left unmatched: 4. The CDR3 region is CASSLVVGQGNSPLHF. The CDR3, as DNA: TGTGCCAGCAGCTTAGTTGTGGGACAGGGTAATTCACCCCTCCACTTT.

V and J are TRBV7-2 and TRBJ1-3, with D perhaps matching TRBD1 (6 bases). This CDR3 comprises 14 residues. Trimming removed 5 bases from V and 4 bases from J, with 12 bases in between. Germline V lookup: CDR1 SGHTA, CDR2 FQGNSA. CDR3 sequence: CASSPQGAGNTIYF. Written as DNA, the CDR3 is TGTGCCAGCAGCCCACAGGGTGCGGGAAACACCATATATTTT.

This rearrangement joins TRBV7-8 to TRBJ2-7, with D perhaps TRBD1 (5 bases). The germline gives CDR1 SGHVS, CDR2 FQNEAQ. The CDR3 extends over 15 amino acids. Trimming stripped 5 bases from V and 1 base from J, with 15 bases between. CDR3 bases: TGTGCCAGCAGCGCCCGCCCAGGGCAGTCCTACGAGCAGTACTTC. This codes for CASSARPGQSYEQYF. The entire variable domain, with the rest obtained from reference TRBV7-8 and TRBJ2-7, is as follows: GAGVSQSPRYKVAKRGQDVALRCDPISGHVSLFWYQQALGQGPEFLTYFQNEAQLDKSGLPSDRFFAERPEGSVSTLKIQRTQQEDSAVYLCASSARPGQSYEQYFGPGTRLTVT.

On this clone: One end of the junction does not line up with germline, which may come from a read error. The CDR3 reads CSASMGGEEYF. The CDR3 DNA is TGCAGTGCTAGTATGGGGGGCGAGGAGTACTTC. V and J are TRBV20-1 and TRBJ2-7; D may match TRBD1 or TRBD2 (6 bases each). Germline V gene lookup returns CDR1 DFQATT and CDR2 SNEGSKA (reference sequence). The CDR3 length is 11 residues.

The V call is TRBV9, the J call TRBJ2-2; D perhaps matches TRBD2 (6 bases). The CDR3 consists of 17 residues. CDR1 and CDR2 from the germline V gene are SGDLS and YYNGEE. Deletions cut 0 bases from V and 6 bases from J, with 18 bases between. Here the CDR3 reads CASSVAGRPDDAGELFF. The DNA of the CDR3 is TGTGCCAGCAGCGTAGCAGGGAGGCCGGACGATGCCGGGGAGCTGTTTTTT.

The chain employs TRBV19 and TRBJ1-1; no definite D call. Per germline, CDR1 LNHDA and CDR2 SQIVND (reference sequence). CDR3 length: 14 residues. V was trimmed by 10 bases and J by 4 bases, leaving 19 bases between them. The CDR3 nucleotides are TGTGCCACTATGGTAAAGTGGAGCGGCACTGAAGCTTTCTTT. Amino acids: CATMVKWSGTEAFF.

The chain combines TRBV7-3 with TRBJ1-5, with a weak D call TRBD1 (6 bases). The CDR3 consists of 16 residues. Germline V gene data show CDR1 as SGHTA and CDR2 as FQGTGA. V lost 4 bases, J lost 0 bases, and 13 bases lay in between. CDR3 sequence: CASSSRTDYSNQPQHF. The DNA of the CDR3 is TGTGCCAGCAGCTCAAGGACAGATTATAGCAATCAGCCCCAGCATTTT.